This T cell receptor (beta chain) was identified in a study of blood T cell repertoires in COVID-19. In the study overall: In each case, the material was cDNA or gDNA derived from T cells, B-cell-depleted T cells, or PBMCs.

The authors' processing: Researchers report that nucleated cell counts were estimated from reference gene primer amplification. The repertoire was sequenced with immunoSEQ multiplex PCR; TCRdb's copy has only in-frame clones and lacks some. V, J and clone size are taken as reported in that table, and D and trimming were inferred from the DNA itself. The data hold roughly 220,000 clones, with around 80% observed a single time. This CDR3 is built from 12 residues. V lost 6 bases and J 7 bases, leaving 7 bases between the germline ends. The germline gives CDR1 MNHEY, CDR2 SMNVEV (reference sequence). The source material was peripheral blood. The V call is TRBV27, the J call TRBJ1-6, with D uncertain. The TCR was taken from a woman in her seventies with acute or convalescent COVID-19. DNA for the CDR3: TGTGCCAGCAGGAGGGCCAATTCACCCCTCCACTTT. Translation: CASRRANSPLHF.